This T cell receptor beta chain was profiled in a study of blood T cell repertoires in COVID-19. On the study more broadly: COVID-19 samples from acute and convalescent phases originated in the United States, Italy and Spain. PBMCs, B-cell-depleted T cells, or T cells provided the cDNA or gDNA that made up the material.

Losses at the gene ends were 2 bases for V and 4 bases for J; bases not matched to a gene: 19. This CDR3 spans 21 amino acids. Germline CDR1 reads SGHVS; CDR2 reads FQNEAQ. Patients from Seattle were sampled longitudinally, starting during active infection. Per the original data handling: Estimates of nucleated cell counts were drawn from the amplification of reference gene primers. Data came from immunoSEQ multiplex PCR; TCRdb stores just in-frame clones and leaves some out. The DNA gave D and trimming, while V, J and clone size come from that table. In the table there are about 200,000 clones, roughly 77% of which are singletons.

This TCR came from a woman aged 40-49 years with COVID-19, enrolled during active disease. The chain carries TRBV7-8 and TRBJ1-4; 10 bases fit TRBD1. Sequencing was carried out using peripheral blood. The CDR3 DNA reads TGTGCCAGCAGCTTATTAGTAGCCACCAGACAGGGGGCGAGGAGTAATGAAAAACTGTTTTTT. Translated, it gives CASSLLVATRQGARSNEKLFF.